Each of the 21 T cell receptor beta chains below was sequenced from the same sample in a study of T cell clonality in common variable immunodeficiency. Their antigens remain unidentified. Sequencing used immunoSEQ multiplex PCR; TCRdb keeps in-frame clones, though not all of them. The sample includes about 26,000 clones, none of them occurring once. Study-level findings and limits: Reportedly, TCR beta sequences from common variable immunodeficiency showed fewer deletions and N-nucleotide insertions.

Sample: peripheral blood mononuclear cells. These receptors were taken from a human donor with common variable immunodeficiency.

This clone was detected a few times. The missing CDR3 end, 3 residues past where the read stops, is filled in from the germline J gene. The gene calls are TRBV11-1 and TRBJ1-6; D gene ambiguous. The CDR3 extends over 14 amino acids. V lost 0 bases and J 8 bases, leaving 8 bases between the germline ends. In germline, CDR1 is SGHAT, CDR2 FQDESV (reference sequence). The CDR3 DNA, read in part, is TGTGCCAGCAGCTTAGCCATTAAGGATTCACCC. This encodes CASSLAIKDSP. The whole CDR3 region reads CASSLAIKDSPLHF.

To note about this clone: The read falls 3 residues short of the CDR3 end, and the missing part is taken from the germline J gene. This chain joins TRBV30 and TRBJ2-7; 9 bases map to TRBD1. The germline gives CDR1 GTSNPN, CDR2 SVGIG (reference sequence). The CDR3 has 13 amino acids. After removal of 5 bases from V and 4 bases from J, the junction contained 6 bases not matched to a gene. The CDR3 loop reads CAWDRGESYEQYF. The covered CDR3 bases are TGTGCCTGGGACAGGGGGGAGAGTTACGAG.

A remark on this clone: At one end the junction does not follow the germline gene, possibly because of a read error. Sequencing ends 3 residues short of the CDR3 end; the germline J gene provides the rest. The chain is built from TRBV5-3 and TRBJ1-5; D may be TRBD1 (6 bases). TRBV5-3 is treated as an ORF (open reading frame) with a function not yet certain. The CDR3 is made up of 21 amino acids. CDR3 residues: CARSSKNRTASPPYSKQPQHF. CDR3 DNA, as far as it was read: TGTGCCAGAAGCTCAAAAAATCGGACAGCCTCCCCCCCTTATAGCAAGCAGCCC.

About this clone: The sequence runs out 3 residues before the end of the CDR3; the remainder is reconstructed from the germline J gene. The chain couples TRBV19 to TRBJ1-2; D uncertain. Trimming cost V 1 base and J 5 bases, with 14 bases left between them. Per the germline V gene, CDR1 is LNHDA and CDR2 is SQIVND (reference sequence). This CDR3 is 15 amino acids long. The sequenced part of the CDR3 DNA is TGTGCCAGTAGTATAGTCGACTCCGGCGGGTATGGC. Amino acid sequence: CASSIVDSGGYG. The CDR3, in full, reads CASSIVDSGGYGYTF.

The table lists this clone with a few counts. The CDR3 end is not reached by the read, which stops 3 residues before it; the germline J gene fills it in. This chain joins TRBV5-4 and TRBJ2-7; 9 nucleotides agree with TRBD1. Unmatched junction bases numbered 10, after V lost 4 bases and J lost 5 bases. The CDR3 extends over 15 amino acids. Germline CDR1 reads SGHNT; CDR2 reads YYREEE (reference sequence). The chain's CDR3 is CASSKAGTGFHEQYF. The CDR3 bases that were read are TGTGCCAGCAGCAAAGCCGGGACAGGGTTCCACGAG.

This clone has just a few counts. The sequenced fragment ends 3 residues before the CDR3 boundary, so the rest is inferred from the germline J gene. This chain joins TRBV6-2 or TRBV6-3 and TRBJ1-5; possibly TRBD1 for D (6 bases). From germline, CDR1 is MNHEY and CDR2 SVGEGT. V dropped 6 bases and J dropped 1 base, with 7 bases sitting between them. This CDR3 has 13 residues. The DNA read from the CDR3 is TGTGCCAGCAGAGGACAGAGCAATCAGCCC. Protein sequence: CASRGQSNQP. The complete CDR3 reads CASRGQSNQPQHF.

To note about this clone: The CDR3 end falls 3 residues outside the read, so it is completed with the germline J gene. This rearrangement joins TRBV5-1 to TRBJ2-7, with D possibly TRBD2 on 6 matching bases. Germline values: CDR1 SGHRS, CDR2 YFSETQ. This CDR3 has 13 amino acids. Trimming took 5 bases from V and 2 from J, leaving 11 bases between them. The CDR3 bases that were read are TGCGCCAGCAGTCGGGACTCTACCTACGAG. Protein: CASSRDSTYE. The CDR3 in full is CASSRDSTYEQYF. Based on the CDR3 plus reference TRBV5-1 and TRBJ2-7, the full variable domain is KAGVTQTPRYLIKTRGQQVTLSCSPISGHRSVSWYQQTPGQGLQFLFEYFSETQRNKGNFPGRFSGRQFSNSRSEMNVSTLELGDSALYLCASSRDSTYEQYFGPGTRLTVT.

Remarks on this clone: The read stops 3 residues short of the end of the CDR3; the missing end is completed from the germline J gene. The chain couples TRBV6-1 to TRBJ2-5; 10 bases are shared with TRBD2. The CDR3 is 16 residues long. Per germline, CDR1 MNHNS and CDR2 SASEGT. V dropped 4 bases and J dropped 5; count of bases not matched to a gene: 10. The part of the CDR3 DNA that was read is TGTGCCAGCAGTGTGCTTAGCGGGAGGTCGGGTGAGACC. Translated: CASSVLSGRSGET. The full-length CDR3 reads as CASSVLSGRSGETQYF.

This clone has at least ten counts. The CDR3 end is not reached by the read, which stops 3 residues before it; the germline J gene fills it in. V usage is TRBV5-1 and J usage is TRBJ2-7; TRBD1 aligns across 9 bases. Trimming removed 4 bases from V and 5 bases from J; junction bases left unmatched: 4. CDR3 size: 13 residues. From germline, CDR1 is SGHRS and CDR2 YFSETQ. The sequenced part of the CDR3 DNA is TGCGCCAGCAGCAGGGACAGGGCAGACGAG. This gives the protein CASSRDRADE. The CDR3 in its entirety is CASSRDRADEQYF.

This clone has more than one count but fewer than ten. The read ends 3 residues early relative to the CDR3; the germline J gene fills the gap. The gene calls are TRBV2 and TRBJ2-1; a possible D gene is TRBD1 (5 bases). The germline V gene has CDR1 SNHLY and CDR2 FYNNEI. V was cut by 6 bases and J by 0 bases, with 12 bases left in between. The CDR3 is 15 amino acids. The covered CDR3 bases are TGTGCCAGCAGGGTCCGCGACAGCTCCTACAATGAG. As protein: CASRVRDSSYNE. The whole CDR3 sequence reads CASRVRDSSYNEQFF. Filled out from reference TRBV2 and TRBJ2-1, the complete variable domain reads EPEVTQTPSHQVTQMGQEVILRCVPISNHLYFYWYRQILGQKVEFLVSFYNNEISEKSEIFDDQFSVERPDGSNFTLKIRSTKLEDSAMYFCASRVRDSSYNEQFFGPGTRLTVL.

This clone rates as medium-sized. The read comes to an end 3 residues before the CDR3 does, leaving the germline J gene to fill in the end. The gene calls are TRBV29-1 and TRBJ2-7, with D perhaps being TRBD1 or TRBD2 (6 bases each). The V end was cut by 7 bases, the J end by 2 bases, with 9 bases between. The CDR3 length is 11 residues. Per the germline V gene, CDR1 is SQVTM and CDR2 is ANQGSEA. The covered CDR3 bases are TGCAGCGGCGGGACACCCTACGAG. Protein sequence: CSGGTPYE. In full, the CDR3 reads CSGGTPYEQYF.

This clone came up a few times. The sequence runs out 3 residues before the end of the CDR3; the remainder is reconstructed from the germline J gene. The V and J genes are TRBV7-3 and TRBJ2-2; 10 nucleotides line up with TRBD2. The CDR3 runs 16 residues. The V gene's germline CDR1 is SGHTA and CDR2 FQGTGA. V lost 2 bases to trimming and J lost 5 bases; unmatched junction nucleotides: 5. The CDR3: CASSLSASGRTGELFF. Incomplete CDR3 DNA: TGTGCCAGCAGCTTATCGGCTAGCGGGAGAACCGGGGAG.

Many counts were recorded for this clone. The read ends 3 residues before the CDR3 terminus; that terminus is restored from the germline J gene. This sequence joins TRBV30 and TRBJ2-7; TRBD1 matches at 7 bases. The CDR3 contains 14 residues. In germline, CDR1 is GTSNPN, CDR2 SVGIG (reference sequence). V shed 3 bases and J 3 bases; nucleotides not matched to a gene: 8. Partial CDR3 DNA: TGTGCCTGGAGGGCAGGGGGAGTGAGCTACGAG. It codes for CAWRAGGVSYE. In full, the CDR3 reads CAWRAGGVSYEQYF.

Remarks on this clone: Read coverage stops 3 residues before the CDR3 terminus; the germline J gene supplies the remainder. The V call is TRBV13, the J call TRBJ2-1; D is perhaps TRBD1 (6 bases). Between the trimmed V and J ends, which lost 3 bases and 0 bases, there was a span of 18 bases. Germline V gene data show CDR1 as PRHDT and CDR2 as FYEKMQ (reference sequence). This CDR3 region has 18 residues. The part of the CDR3 DNA that was read is TGTGCCAGCAGCTTGAGGGGGAATAGCCGCAGCTCCTACAATGAG. Translation: CASSLRGNSRSSYNE. The complete CDR3 protein is CASSLRGNSRSSYNEQFF.

On this clone: The read finishes 3 residues shy of the CDR3 end, and the germline J gene is used to complete it. J is TRBJ1-6 and V is TRBV6-1, with D hard to call. V was cut by 3 bases and J by 9 bases, with 9 bases left in between. Germline CDR1 reads MNHNS; CDR2 reads SASEGT. The CDR3 extends over 13 amino acids. CDR3 DNA, as far as it was read: TGTGCCAGCAGTGATCAGGCCGGTTCACCC. Translating gives CASSDQAGSP. The entire CDR3 is CASSDQAGSPLHF.

This clone was counted a few times. The read halts 3 residues ahead of the CDR3 end, with the missing end drawn from the germline J gene. V is TRBV2 and J is TRBJ2-2, with a possible D match to TRBD2 (5 bases). The CDR3 is 13 amino acids. Trimming took 2 bases from V and 6 from J, leaving 7 bases between them. Germline V gene sequence: CDR1 SNHLY, CDR2 FYNNEI. The CDR3 is CASSELLAGELFF. The part of the CDR3 DNA that was read is TGTGCCAGCAGTGAATTACTAGCCGGGGAG.

This clone is medium-sized. The DNA ends 3 residues before the CDR3 does, and the rest of the CDR3 is filled in from the germline J gene. This chain connects TRBV20-1 to TRBJ2-1, with 8 positions matching TRBD1. CDR1 and CDR2 from the germline V gene are DFQATT and SNEGSKA (reference sequence). The V segment lost 6 bases and the J segment 8 bases; nucleotides outside the gene matches: 12. CDR3 length: 14 residues. The CDR3 here is CSAAGQGLLYEQFF. The part of the CDR3 DNA that was read is TGCAGTGCCGCCGGACAGGGTTTGTTGTATGAG.

As for this clone: Read sequence stops 3 residues before the CDR3 end, and the germline J gene provides the missing end. The chain carries TRBV7-9 and TRBJ2-5, with no clear D. Trimming stripped 5 bases from V and 5 bases from J, with 18 bases between. From germline, CDR1 is SEHNR and CDR2 FQNEAQ (reference sequence). The CDR3 extends over 15 amino acids. CDR3 residues: CASSLRLNSGETQYF. CDR3 DNA, as far as it was read: TGTGCCAGCAGCCTAAGACTTAACTCTGGGGAGACC.

This clone was picked up many times. The sequenced fragment ends 3 residues before the CDR3 boundary, so the rest is inferred from the germline J gene. The chain combines TRBV20-1 with TRBJ2-2; 9 bases agree with TRBD2. Unmatched junction bases numbered 3, after V lost 0 bases and J lost 4 bases. The CDR3 contains 15 residues. Germline V gene sequence: CDR1 DFQATT, CDR2 SNEGSKA (reference sequence). CDR3 sequence reads: CSARELAGVTGELFF. The part of the CDR3 DNA that was read is TGCAGTGCTAGAGAGTTAGCGGGAGTCACCGGGGAG.

This clone was seen only a few times. Read coverage stops 3 residues before the CDR3 terminus; the germline J gene supplies the remainder. The chain has TRBV2 and TRBJ2-5; the D is unclear. The CDR3 loop spans 11 amino acids. Trimming took off 7 bases at V and 2 bases at J, with 5 bases between the two ends. Germline lookup yields CDR1 SNHLY and CDR2 FYNNEI. CDR3 sequence: CASNFQETQYF. The part of the CDR3 DNA that was read is TGTGCCAGCAACTTTCAAGAGACC. Filled out from reference TRBV2 and TRBJ2-5, the complete variable domain reads EPEVTQTPSHQVTQMGQEVILRCVPISNHLYFYWYRQILGQKVEFLVSFYNNEISEKSEIFDDQFSVERPDGSNFTLKIRSTKLEDSAMYFCASNFQETQYFGPGTRLLVL.

In regard to this clone: Coverage ceases 3 residues before the CDR3 finishes, and the germline J gene fills in the end. This chain links TRBV7-2 with TRBJ2-2, with D hard to call. This CDR3 spans 13 amino acids. Trimming pared 5 bases from V and 5 bases from J, leaving 9 bases between. Germline V gene sequence: CDR1 SGHTA, CDR2 FQGNSA. The DNA read from the CDR3 is TGTGCCAGCAGCCGAGACTCGACCGGGGAG. This gives the protein CASSRDSTGE. The CDR3 as a whole reads CASSRDSTGELFF.